Given below is one T cell receptor (beta chain) in context. This sample is drawn from a study of shared clonotypes between healthy human individuals. Sequencing was performed with immunoSEQ multiplex PCR; in TCRdb, only in-frame clones are kept and a portion is missing. The sample yields millions of clones, roughly 95% seen once. CD45RO-negative, CCR7-positively selected cells formed the naive CD8 fraction, excluding terminally differentiated effector memory CD45RA+ cells. Germline V gene sequence: CDR1 MNHEY, CDR2 SMNVEV (reference sequence). The V end lost 3 bases, the J end lost 3 bases, and 12 bases lay between the germline ends. The CDR3 totals 15 residues.

The sequence was collected from a man younger than 35 in good health. The sequenced sample was naive CD8+ T cells sorted from blood. The rearrangement joins TRBV27 to TRBJ1-5; a possible D gene is TRBD1 (5 bases). The CDR3: CASSFQGFLNQPQHF. The CDR3 DNA sequence: TGTGCCAGCAGTTTTCAGGGCTTTCTCAATCAGCCCCAGCATTTT.